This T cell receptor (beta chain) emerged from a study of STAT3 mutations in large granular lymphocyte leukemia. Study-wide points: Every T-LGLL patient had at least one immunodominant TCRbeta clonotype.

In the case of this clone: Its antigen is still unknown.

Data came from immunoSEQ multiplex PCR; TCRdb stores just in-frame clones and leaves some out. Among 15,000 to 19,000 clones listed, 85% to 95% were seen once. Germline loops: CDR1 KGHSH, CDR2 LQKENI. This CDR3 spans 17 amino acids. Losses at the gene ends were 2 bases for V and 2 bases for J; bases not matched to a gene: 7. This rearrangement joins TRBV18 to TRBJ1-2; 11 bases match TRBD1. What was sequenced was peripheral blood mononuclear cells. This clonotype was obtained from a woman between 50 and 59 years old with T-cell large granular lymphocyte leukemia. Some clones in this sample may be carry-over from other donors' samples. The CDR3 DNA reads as TGTGCCAGCTCACCAGGGACAGGGGGAACCTCGAACTATGGCTACACCTTC. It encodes CASSPGTGGTSNYGYTF.